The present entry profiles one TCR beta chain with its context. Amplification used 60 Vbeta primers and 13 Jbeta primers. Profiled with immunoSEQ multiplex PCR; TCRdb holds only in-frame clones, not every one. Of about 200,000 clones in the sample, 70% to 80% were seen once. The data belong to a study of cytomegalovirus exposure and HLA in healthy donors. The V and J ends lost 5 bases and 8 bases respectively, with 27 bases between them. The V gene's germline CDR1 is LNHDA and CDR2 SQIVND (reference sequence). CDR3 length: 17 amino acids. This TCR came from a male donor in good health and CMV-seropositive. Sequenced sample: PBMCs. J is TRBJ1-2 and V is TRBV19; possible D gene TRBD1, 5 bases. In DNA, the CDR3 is TGTGCCAGTAGTTCAAACCTGGGACTGCTTTCAATGGACGGCTACACCTTC. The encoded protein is CASSSNLGLLSMDGYTF.